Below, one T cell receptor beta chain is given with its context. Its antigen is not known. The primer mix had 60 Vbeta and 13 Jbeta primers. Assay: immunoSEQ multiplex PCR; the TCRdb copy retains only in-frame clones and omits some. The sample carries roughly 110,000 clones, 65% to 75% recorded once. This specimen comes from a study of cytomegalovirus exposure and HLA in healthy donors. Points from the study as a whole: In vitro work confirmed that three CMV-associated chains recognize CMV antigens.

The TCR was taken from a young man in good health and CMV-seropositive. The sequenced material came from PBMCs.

The CDR3 DNA reads as TGTGCCAGCAGTGATGGGGGGTTTAGGGGAGAGCAGTACTTC. Translated: CASSDGGFRGEQYF. The rearrangement joins TRBV2 to TRBJ2-7, with a possible D match to TRBD2 (6 bases). Germline values: CDR1 SNHLY, CDR2 FYNNEI. The CDR3 contains 14 residues. The V end lost 3 bases, the J end lost 7 bases, and 16 bases lay between the germline ends.